The clone carrying this T cell receptor beta chain was counted at least ten times. The sample belongs to a study of T-cell memory formation after mild COVID-19. TCRdb reanalysed the 5' RACE reads using MiXCR and keeps one entry per CDR3 protein. The sample carries about 180,000 distinct CDR3 sequences, about 18% recorded once. The V end lost 3 bases, the J end lost 4 bases, and 6 bases lay between the germline ends. Germline V gives CDR1 SQVTM, CDR2 ANQGSEA. The CDR3 extends over 12 amino acids. The chain carries TRBV29-1 and TRBJ1-4; the D is unclear. The sequenced sample was PBMCs or a T cell subset sorted from them (not recorded which). The sequence came from a man between 18 and 29 years old who had mild COVID-19 (a few samples of this study predate the infection). Cell type and time point are not known. For the CDR3, the DNA is TGCAGCGTTGAGAGGGTTAATGAAAAACTGTTTTTT. Its protein product is CSVERVNEKLFF.